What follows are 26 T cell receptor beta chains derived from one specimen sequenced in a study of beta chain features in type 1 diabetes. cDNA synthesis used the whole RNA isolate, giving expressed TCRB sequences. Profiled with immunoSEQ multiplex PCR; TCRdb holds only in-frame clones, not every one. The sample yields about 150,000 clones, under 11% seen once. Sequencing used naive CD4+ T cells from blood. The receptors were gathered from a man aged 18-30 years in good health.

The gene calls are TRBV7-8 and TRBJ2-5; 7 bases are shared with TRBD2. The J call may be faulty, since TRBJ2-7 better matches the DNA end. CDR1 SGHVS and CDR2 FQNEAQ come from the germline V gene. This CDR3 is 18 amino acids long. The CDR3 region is CASSLEASGQTNSYEQYF. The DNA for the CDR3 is TGTGCCAGCAGCTTAGAGGCTAGCGGTCAAACTAACTCCTACGAGCAGTACTTC.

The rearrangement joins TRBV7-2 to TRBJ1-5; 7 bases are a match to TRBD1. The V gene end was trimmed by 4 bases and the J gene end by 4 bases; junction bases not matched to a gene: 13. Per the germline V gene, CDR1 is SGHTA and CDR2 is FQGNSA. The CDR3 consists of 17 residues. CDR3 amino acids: CASSSRTGNLPNQPQHF. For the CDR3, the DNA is TGTGCCAGCAGCTCGAGGACAGGAAATCTTCCTAATCAGCCCCAGCATTTT. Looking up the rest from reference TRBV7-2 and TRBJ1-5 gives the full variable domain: GAGVSQSPSNKVTEKGKDVELRCDPISGHTALYWYRQSLGQGLEFLIYFQGNSAPDKSGLPSDRFSAERTGGSVSTLTIQRTQQEDSAVYLCASSSRTGNLPNQPQHFGDGTRLSIL.

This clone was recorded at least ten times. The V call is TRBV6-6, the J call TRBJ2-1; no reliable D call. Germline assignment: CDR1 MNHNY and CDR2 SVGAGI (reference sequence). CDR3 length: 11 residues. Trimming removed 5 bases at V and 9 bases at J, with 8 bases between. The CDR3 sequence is CASSQSTEQFF. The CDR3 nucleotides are TGTGCCAGCAGTCAATCTACTGAGCAGTTCTTC.

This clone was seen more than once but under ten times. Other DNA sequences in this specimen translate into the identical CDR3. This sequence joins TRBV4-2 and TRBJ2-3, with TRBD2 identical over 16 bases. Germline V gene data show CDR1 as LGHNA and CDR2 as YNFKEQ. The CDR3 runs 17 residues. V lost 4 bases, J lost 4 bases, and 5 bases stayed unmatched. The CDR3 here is CASSPGTSGGAADTQYF. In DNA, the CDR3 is TGTGCCAGCAGCCCCGGGACTAGCGGGGGGGCGGCAGATACGCAGTATTTT.

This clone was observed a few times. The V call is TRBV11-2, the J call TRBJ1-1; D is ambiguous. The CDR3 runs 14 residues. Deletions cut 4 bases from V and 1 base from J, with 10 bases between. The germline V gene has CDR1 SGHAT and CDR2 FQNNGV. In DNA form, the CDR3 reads TGTGCCAGCAGCTCGTCGACTGGGAACACTGAAGCTTTCTTT. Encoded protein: CASSSSTGNTEAFF.

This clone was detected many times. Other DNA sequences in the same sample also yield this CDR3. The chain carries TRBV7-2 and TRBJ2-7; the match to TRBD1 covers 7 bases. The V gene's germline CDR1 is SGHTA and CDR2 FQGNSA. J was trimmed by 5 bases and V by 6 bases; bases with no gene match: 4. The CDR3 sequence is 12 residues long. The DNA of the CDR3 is TGTGCCAGCAGTCGACAGGGCAACGAGCAGTACTTC. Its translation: CASSRQGNEQYF.

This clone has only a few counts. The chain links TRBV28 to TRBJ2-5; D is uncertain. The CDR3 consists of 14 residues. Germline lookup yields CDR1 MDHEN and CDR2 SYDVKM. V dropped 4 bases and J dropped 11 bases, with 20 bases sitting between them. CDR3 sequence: CASSSHPPDLKQYF. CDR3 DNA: TGTGCCAGCAGTTCTCACCCTCCAGACTTGAAGCAGTACTTC.

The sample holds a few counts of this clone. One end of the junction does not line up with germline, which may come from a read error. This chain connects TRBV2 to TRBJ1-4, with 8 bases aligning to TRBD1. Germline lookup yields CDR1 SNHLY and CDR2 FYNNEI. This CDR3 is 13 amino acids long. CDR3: CASIRQGNEKLFF. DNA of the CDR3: TGTGCCAGCATCCGACAGGGGAACGAAAAGCTGTTTTTT.

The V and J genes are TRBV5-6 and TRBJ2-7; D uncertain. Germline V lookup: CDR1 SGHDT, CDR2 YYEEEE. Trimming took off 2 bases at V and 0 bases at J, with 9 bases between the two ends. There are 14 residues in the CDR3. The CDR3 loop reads CASSLTYSSYEQYF. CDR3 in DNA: TGTGCCAGCAGCTTAACATACAGCTCCTACGAGCAGTACTTC.

The CDR3 loop is CASNSQGLSQPQHF. The CDR3, as DNA: TGTGCCAGCAACTCGCAGGGTTTAAGTCAGCCCCAGCATTTT. The V and J genes are TRBV5-4 and TRBJ1-5, with D tentatively TRBD1 (5 bases). Trimming stripped 6 bases from V and 6 bases from J, with 16 bases between. This CDR3 is built from 14 residues. In germline, CDR1 is SGHNT, CDR2 YYREEE (reference sequence).

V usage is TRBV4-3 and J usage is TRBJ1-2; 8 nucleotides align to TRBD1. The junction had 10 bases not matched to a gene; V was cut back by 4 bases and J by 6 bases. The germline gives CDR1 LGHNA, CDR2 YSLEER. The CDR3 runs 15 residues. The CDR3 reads CASSPSPTGENGYTF. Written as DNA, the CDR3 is TGCGCCAGCAGCCCTTCTCCGACAGGGGAAAATGGCTACACCTTC.

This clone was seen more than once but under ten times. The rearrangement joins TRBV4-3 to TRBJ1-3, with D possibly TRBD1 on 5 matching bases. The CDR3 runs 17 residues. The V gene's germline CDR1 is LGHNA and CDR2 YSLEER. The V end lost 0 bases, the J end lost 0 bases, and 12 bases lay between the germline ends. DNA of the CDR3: TGCGCCAGCAGCCAAGATTCTCGCCAGGGCTCTGGAAACACCATATATTTT. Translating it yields CASSQDSRQGSGNTIYF.

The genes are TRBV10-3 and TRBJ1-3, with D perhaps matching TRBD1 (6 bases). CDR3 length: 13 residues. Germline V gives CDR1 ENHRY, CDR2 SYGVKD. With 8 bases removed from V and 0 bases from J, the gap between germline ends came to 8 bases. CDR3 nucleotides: TGTGCCATCCGGGACACCTCTGGAAACACCATATATTTT. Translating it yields CAIRDTSGNTIYF.

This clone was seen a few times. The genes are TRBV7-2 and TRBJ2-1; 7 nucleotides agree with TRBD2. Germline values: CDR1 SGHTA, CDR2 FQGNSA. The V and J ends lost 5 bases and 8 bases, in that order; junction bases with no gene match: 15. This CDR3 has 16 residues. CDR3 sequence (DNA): TGTGCCAGCAGCCCCCGGGGTAGCGGGCCTTTCTATGAGCAGTTCTTC. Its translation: CASSPRGSGPFYEQFF.

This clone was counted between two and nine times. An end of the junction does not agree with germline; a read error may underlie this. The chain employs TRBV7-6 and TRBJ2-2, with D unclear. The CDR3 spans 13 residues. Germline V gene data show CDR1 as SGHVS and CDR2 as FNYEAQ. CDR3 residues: CATSHPSDGELFF. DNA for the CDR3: TGTGCCACCAGCCACCCCTCAGACGGGGAGCTGTTTTTT.

The CDR3 DNA sequence: TGTGCCAGCAGCCCAGGGGGGCGGGGCAATCAGCCCCAGCATTTT. Its translation: CASSPGGRGNQPQHF. The chain employs TRBV9 and TRBJ1-5; 7 positions match TRBD1. J was trimmed by 2 bases and V by 4 bases; bases with no gene match: 6. Germline CDR1 SGDLS, CDR2 YYNGEE. The CDR3 loop spans 15 amino acids. Supplemented by reference TRBV9 and TRBJ1-5, the full variable domain reads DSGVTQTPKHLITATGQRVTLRCSPRSGDLSVYWYQQSLDQGLQFLIQYYNGEERAKGNILERFSAQQFPDLHSELNLSSLELGDSALYFCASSPGGRGNQPQHFGDGTRLSIL.

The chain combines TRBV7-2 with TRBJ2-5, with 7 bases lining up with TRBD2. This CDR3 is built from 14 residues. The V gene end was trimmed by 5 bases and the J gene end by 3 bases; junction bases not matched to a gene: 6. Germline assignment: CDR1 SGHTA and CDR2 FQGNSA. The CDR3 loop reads CASSTRLAEETQYF. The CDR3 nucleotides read TGTGCCAGCAGCACAAGACTAGCTGAAGAGACCCAGTACTTC.

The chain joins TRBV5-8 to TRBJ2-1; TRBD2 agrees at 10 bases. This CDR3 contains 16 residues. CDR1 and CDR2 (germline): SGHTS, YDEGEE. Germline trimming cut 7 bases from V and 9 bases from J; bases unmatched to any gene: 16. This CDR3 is CASATTVTSGVGEQFF. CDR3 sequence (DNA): TGTGCCAGCGCGACGACCGTCACTAGCGGGGTCGGTGAGCAGTTCTTC.

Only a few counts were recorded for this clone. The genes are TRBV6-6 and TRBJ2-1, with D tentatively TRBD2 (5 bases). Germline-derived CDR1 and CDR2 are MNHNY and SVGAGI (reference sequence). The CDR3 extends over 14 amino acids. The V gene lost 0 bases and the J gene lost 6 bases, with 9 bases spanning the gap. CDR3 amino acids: CASSYSGEGNEQFF. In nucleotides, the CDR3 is TGTGCCAGCAGTTACTCCGGGGAAGGCAATGAGCAGTTCTTC.

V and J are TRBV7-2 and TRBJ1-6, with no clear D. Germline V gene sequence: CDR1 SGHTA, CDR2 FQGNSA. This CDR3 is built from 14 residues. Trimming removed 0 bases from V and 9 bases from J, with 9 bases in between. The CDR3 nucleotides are TGTGCCAGCAGCTTAGCCCAGTCCGCTTCACCCCTCCACTTT. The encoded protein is CASSLAQSASPLHF.

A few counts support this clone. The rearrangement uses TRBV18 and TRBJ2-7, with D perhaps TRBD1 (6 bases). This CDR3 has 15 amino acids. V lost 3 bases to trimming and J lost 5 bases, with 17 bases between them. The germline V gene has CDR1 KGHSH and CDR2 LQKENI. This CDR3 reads CASSPQLPGADEQYF. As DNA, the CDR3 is TGTGCCAGCTCACCGCAACTCCCAGGGGCGGACGAGCAGTACTTC.

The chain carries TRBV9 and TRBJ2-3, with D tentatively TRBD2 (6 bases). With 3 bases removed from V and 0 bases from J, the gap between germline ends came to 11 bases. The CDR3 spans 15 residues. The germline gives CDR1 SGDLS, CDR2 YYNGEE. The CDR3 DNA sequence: TGTGCCAGCAGCGGAGGAGGGGCTAGCACAGATACGCAGTATTTT. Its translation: CASSGGGASTDTQYF.

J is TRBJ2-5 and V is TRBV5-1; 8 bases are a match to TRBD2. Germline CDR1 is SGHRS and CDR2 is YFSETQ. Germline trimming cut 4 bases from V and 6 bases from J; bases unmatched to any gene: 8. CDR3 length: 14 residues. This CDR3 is CASSPPGGGQTQYF. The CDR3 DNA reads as TGCGCCAGCAGCCCGCCCGGCGGGGGGCAGACCCAGTACTTC.

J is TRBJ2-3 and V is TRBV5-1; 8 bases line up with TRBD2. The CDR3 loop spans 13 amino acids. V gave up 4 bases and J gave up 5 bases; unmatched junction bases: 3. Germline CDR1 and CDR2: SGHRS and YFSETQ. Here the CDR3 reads CASSTGLVDTQYF. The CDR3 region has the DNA TGCGCCAGCAGCACGGGACTAGTAGATACGCAGTATTTT.

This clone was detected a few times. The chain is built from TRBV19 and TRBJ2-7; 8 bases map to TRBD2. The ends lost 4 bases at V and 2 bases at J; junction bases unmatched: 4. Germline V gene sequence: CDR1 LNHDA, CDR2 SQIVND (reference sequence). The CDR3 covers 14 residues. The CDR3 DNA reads TGTGCCAGTAGTACCGGGAGGGGCGCCTACGAGCAGTACTTC. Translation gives CASSTGRGAYEQYF. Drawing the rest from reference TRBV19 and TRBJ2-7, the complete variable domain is DGGITQSPKYLFRKEGQNVTLSCEQNLNHDAMYWYRQDPGQGLRLIYYSQIVNDFQKGDIAEGYSVSREKKESFPLTVTSAQKNPTAFYLCASSTGRGAYEQYFGPGTRLTVT.

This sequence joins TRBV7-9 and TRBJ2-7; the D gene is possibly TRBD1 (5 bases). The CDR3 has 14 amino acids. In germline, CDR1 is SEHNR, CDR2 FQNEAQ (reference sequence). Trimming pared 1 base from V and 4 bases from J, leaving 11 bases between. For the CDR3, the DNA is TGTGCCAGCAGCTTAGATCAGGGTGGATACGAGCAGTACTTC. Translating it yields CASSLDQGGYEQYF.